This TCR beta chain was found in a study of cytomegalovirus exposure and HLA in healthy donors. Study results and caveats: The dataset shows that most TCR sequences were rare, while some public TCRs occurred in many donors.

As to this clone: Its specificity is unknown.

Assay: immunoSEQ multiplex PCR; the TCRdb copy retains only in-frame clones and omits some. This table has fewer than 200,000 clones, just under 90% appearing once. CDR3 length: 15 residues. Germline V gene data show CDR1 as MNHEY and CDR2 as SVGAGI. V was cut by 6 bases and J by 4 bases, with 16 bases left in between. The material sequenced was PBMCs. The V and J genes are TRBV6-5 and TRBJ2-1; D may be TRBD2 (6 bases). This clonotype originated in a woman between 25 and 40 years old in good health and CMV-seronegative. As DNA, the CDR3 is TGTGCCAGCAGGGTCGGAGGGTACGGATACAATGAGCAGTTCTTC. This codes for CASRVGGYGYNEQFF.